This T cell receptor (beta chain) was identified in a study of OX40 agonist ivuxolimab in advanced cancers. Study overall: Among those enrolled, mean age was approximately 62 years (range roughly 23 to 79) and 82.7% were male.

Here immunoSEQ multiplex PCR was the method, and the copy in TCRdb shows in-frame clones only, minus some. The table lists approximately 82,000 clones, 85% to 90% of them singletons. Material: CD4+ or CD8+ T cells sorted from blood, obtained in a trial of the OX40 agonist ivuxolimab. This sequence originates from an adult with an advanced solid tumor such as melanoma, head and neck, liver or kidney cancer.

For the CDR3, the DNA is TGTGCCAGCAGCTTAGAGTCTCGGTCCTACGAGCAGTACTTC. Translating it yields CASSLESRSYEQYF. This chain uses TRBV11-2 with TRBJ2-7; no reliable D call. This CDR3 has 14 residues. Per the germline V gene, CDR1 is SGHAT and CDR2 is FQNNGV. Between the trimmed V and J ends, which lost 0 bases and 1 base, there was a span of 7 bases.